The 25 T cell receptor beta chains below were found in one sample sequenced in a study of sequential checkpoint blockade in melanoma. Profiled with immunoSEQ multiplex PCR; TCRdb holds only in-frame clones, not every one. The data contain 2,000 to 2,500 clones, 26% of them singletons. Described treatment: randomized to nivolumab then ipilimumab (arm A) or the reverse (arm B). Specimen: tumor tissue (inferred from file names), collected from a patient given nivolumab and ipilimumab in sequence. These receptors were obtained from a human donor with melanoma.

The rearrangement uses TRBV14 and TRBJ2-5; TRBD1 aligns across 7 bases. Germline CDR1 SGHDN, CDR2 FVKESK. V lost 4 bases and J lost 1; bases outside the gene matches: 9. The CDR3 totals 16 residues. CDR3 residues: CASSLRTGARQETQYF. CDR3 DNA: TGTGCCAGCAGCCTTAGAACAGGGGCGCGCCAAGAGACCCAGTACTTC.

This clone was recorded a few times. The chain recombines TRBV30 with TRBJ1-6, with D possibly TRBD1 on 6 matching bases. The CDR3 sequence is 15 residues long. V shed 3 bases and J shed 11 bases, with 20 bases lying between them. Germline CDR1 reads GTSNPN; CDR2 reads SVGIG (reference sequence). The CDR3 bases are TGTGCCTGGAGCGCACCGGGACACGTGTCGGCACCCCTCCACTTT. Encoded protein: CAWSAPGHVSAPLHF.

The chain has TRBV18 and TRBJ2-7; 9 positions agree with TRBD1. The germline V gene has CDR1 KGHSH and CDR2 LQKENI. Germline trimming cut 3 bases from V and 2 bases from J; bases unmatched to any gene: 5. The CDR3 has 15 amino acids. CDR3 loop: CASSPAGQGPYEQYF. CDR3 DNA sequence: TGTGCCAGCTCACCCGCTGGACAGGGGCCCTACGAGCAGTACTTC.

This chain connects TRBV19 to TRBJ1-2; perhaps TRBD1 as D (5 bases). This CDR3 has 16 residues. V gave up 6 bases and J gave up 5 bases, with 22 bases separating them. The germline V gene encodes CDR1 LNHDA and CDR2 SQIVND (reference sequence). The CDR3 coding sequence is TGTGCCAGTAGAGCCCCCAGGGACTTAATGGTATATGGCTACACCTTC. Protein sequence: CASRAPRDLMVYGYTF.

The chain is built from TRBV5-1 and TRBJ1-1, with 10 bases aligning to TRBD1. The germline gives CDR1 SGHRS, CDR2 YFSETQ. J gave up 3 bases and V 7 bases, and 9 bases lay outside the gene matches. The CDR3 is made up of 15 amino acids. CDR3 nucleotide sequence: TGCGCCAGCTACGTCGCTGGACAGGGGGACACTGAAGCTTTCTTT. Amino acids: CASYVAGQGDTEAFF.

The gene calls are TRBV9 and TRBJ2-3, with D perhaps matching TRBD2 (7 bases). Trimming shortened V by 7 bases and J by 2 bases, and 11 bases separated the two germline ends. The CDR3 covers 13 residues. Germline V CDR1 and CDR2: SGDLS, YYNGEE. The CDR3 DNA follows: TGTGCCAGCCGGGGGGCTATCACAGATACGCAGTATTTT. This encodes CASRGAITDTQYF.

The chain has TRBV19 and TRBJ1-1, with no clear D. CDR1 LNHDA and CDR2 SQIVND come from the germline V gene (reference sequence). The CDR3 covers 13 residues. Trimming cost V 3 bases and J 2 bases, with 7 bases left between them. The CDR3 DNA reads as TGTGCCAGTAGTATCAGTTTAAACACTGAAGCTTTCTTT. Residues: CASSISLNTEAFF. The variable domain in full, with the rest retrieved from reference TRBV19 and TRBJ1-1, is DGGITQSPKYLFRKEGQNVTLSCEQNLNHDAMYWYRQDPGQGLRLIYYSQIVNDFQKGDIAEGYSVSREKKESFPLTVTSAQKNPTAFYLCASSISLNTEAFFGQGTRLTVV.

Within the sample, this clone is medium-sized. This chain connects TRBV6-8 to TRBJ2-6, with D unclear. V was trimmed by 5 bases and J by 0 bases, leaving 8 bases between them. Germline-derived CDR1 and CDR2 are MNHGY and SAAAGT. The CDR3 covers 15 residues. The CDR3 sequence: CASSGVASGANVLTF. The CDR3, as DNA: TGTGCCAGCAGTGGAGTAGCCTCTGGGGCCAACGTCCTGACTTTC.

The CDR3 sequence is CASAAQLANYGYTF. For the CDR3, the DNA is TGTGCCAGCGCCGCACAGCTAGCTAACTATGGCTACACCTTC. This chain uses TRBV19 with TRBJ1-2; D remains unclear. Trimming left V 9 bases short and J 0 bases short, with 14 bases between. The CDR3 contains 14 residues. Germline CDR1 is LNHDA and CDR2 is SQIVND (reference sequence). Full variable domain (missing parts from reference TRBV19 and TRBJ1-2): DGGITQSPKYLFRKEGQNVTLSCEQNLNHDAMYWYRQDPGQGLRLIYYSQIVNDFQKGDIAEGYSVSREKKESFPLTVTSAQKNPTAFYLCASAAQLANYGYTFGSGTRLTVV.

This clone ranks as large (0.1 to 1%). V usage is TRBV6-8 and J usage is TRBJ1-6; no reliable D call. CDR3 length: 12 amino acids. With 2 bases removed from V and 8 bases from J, the gap between germline ends came to 4 bases. Germline assignment: CDR1 MNHGY and CDR2 SAAAGT. The CDR3 DNA follows: TGTGCCAGCAGTTACGGGGATTCACCCCTCCACTTT. Its protein is CASSYGDSPLHF.

V usage is TRBV19 and J usage is TRBJ2-2; D is undetermined. The V end lost 3 bases, the J end lost 1 base, and 6 bases lay between the germline ends. This CDR3 region has 14 residues. CDR1 is LNHDA and CDR2 is SQIVND in the germline V gene (reference sequence). CDR3 sequence reads: CASSMAGNTGELFF. The CDR3 region has the DNA TGTGCCAGTAGTATGGCCGGGAACACCGGGGAGCTGTTTTTT.

This clone was counted a few times. The genes are TRBV11-3 and TRBJ1-2, with TRBD1 matching 11 bases. CDR3 length: 15 amino acids. After removal of 4 bases from V and 6 bases from J, the junction contained 7 bases not matched to a gene. CDR1 is SGHNT, CDR2 YENEEA, per germline. In nucleotides, the CDR3 is TGTGCCAGCAGCTCCTGGGGACAGGGGGTAGATGGCTACACCTTC. It specifies CASSSWGQGVDGYTF.

This clone was picked up one time. J is TRBJ2-7 and V is TRBV19; perhaps TRBD2 as D (6 bases). V was trimmed by 5 bases and J by 0 bases, leaving 14 bases between them. CDR3 size: 15 residues. The germline CDR1 and CDR2 sequences are LNHDA and SQIVND (reference sequence). CDR3 in DNA: TGTGCCAGTAGTCCCTCTGGGGGGAGCTCCTACGAGCAGTACTTC. Amino acids: CASSPSGGSSYEQYF.

This clone was recorded a few times. V and J are TRBV11-3 and TRBJ1-2; TRBD1 aligns across 7 bases. The germline V gene has CDR1 SGHNT and CDR2 YENEEA. This CDR3 spans 14 amino acids. J was trimmed by 1 base and V by 3 bases; bases with no gene match: 2. The CDR3 region is CASSLGTVNYGYTF. CDR3 DNA: TGTGCCAGCAGCTTGGGGACAGTTAACTATGGCTACACCTTC.

This chain links TRBV19 with TRBJ2-7; no firm D call. CDR3 length: 13 residues. Germline values: CDR1 LNHDA, CDR2 SQIVND (reference sequence). V lost 4 bases and J lost 6, with 13 bases in between. The CDR3 DNA is TGTGCCAGTAGTACCGGTCCCGGAACCGAGCAGTACTTC. It codes for CASSTGPGTEQYF.

This clone was counted only a few times. The chain carries TRBV1 and TRBJ2-7; TRBD2, the D gene given by the table, was not confirmed from the DNA. TRBV1 is a pseudogene locus. CDR3 size: 15 residues. In DNA form, the CDR3 reads TGCGCCAGCAGCCAAGGCCTCGGGGGTGCCCACGAGCAGTACTTC. It translates to CASSQGLGGAHEQYF.

This clone was found a few times. The chain employs TRBV6-8 and TRBJ2-3; 9 bases are shared with TRBD2. This CDR3 has 14 residues. Germline V gives CDR1 MNHGY, CDR2 SAAAGT. V was clipped by 7 bases and J by 2 bases; unmatched bases: 4. The CDR3 here is CASTWTSDTDTQYF. In DNA form, the CDR3 reads TGTGCCAGCACTTGGACTAGCGACACAGATACGCAGTATTTT.

This chain uses TRBV2 with TRBJ1-6, with TRBD1 matching over 7 bases. Germline CDR1 is SNHLY and CDR2 is FYNNEI. J lost 10 bases, V lost 5 bases, and 8 bases had no gene match. There are 14 residues in the CDR3. CDR3: CASSFQGVQSPLHF. The CDR3 DNA is TGTGCCAGCAGTTTCCAGGGGGTACAATCACCCCTCCACTTT. Variable domain in full (rest from reference TRBV2 and TRBJ1-6): EPEVTQTPSHQVTQMGQEVILRCVPISNHLYFYWYRQILGQKVEFLVSFYNNEISEKSEIFDDQFSVERPDGSNFTLKIRSTKLEDSAMYFCASSFQGVQSPLHFGNGTRLTVT.

The chain joins TRBV6-8 to TRBJ2-7; TRBD1 aligns across 10 bases. With 10 bases clipped from V and 4 bases from J, the junction kept 13 bases outside the gene matches. The CDR3 totals 15 residues. Germline V CDR1 and CDR2: MNHGY, SAAAGT. The CDR3 nucleotides read TGTGCCACCAGAGTAGTTGGGACAGGGGCTTACGAGCAGTACTTC. Its protein is CATRVVGTGAYEQYF.

Within the sample, this clone is medium-sized (0.01 to 0.1%). This chain connects TRBV11-3 to TRBJ1-2; TRBD1 is a possible D gene (5 bases). This CDR3 comprises 15 residues. V was clipped by 5 bases and J by 5 bases, with 18 bases between them. Germline V gene sequence: CDR1 SGHNT, CDR2 YENEEA. CDR3 DNA sequence: TGTGCCAGCAGCCAAGGTACCGGGACCCAGTATGGCTACACCTTC. It codes for CASSQGTGTQYGYTF.

This clone was seen only a few times. J is TRBJ1-2 and V is TRBV30; tentatively, D is TRBD1 (6 bases). The V gene's germline CDR1 is GTSNPN and CDR2 SVGIG (reference sequence). This CDR3 comprises 12 residues. V lost 8 bases, J lost 7 bases, and 17 bases lay in between. CDR3: CAVLVGGGGYTF. The CDR3, as DNA: TGTGCCGTCCTGGTAGGGGGGGGTGGCTACACCTTC.

The V gene is TRBV11-3, the J gene TRBJ1-1; no clear D gene. Per the germline V gene, CDR1 is SGHNT and CDR2 is YENEEA. Trimming cost V 5 bases and J 5 bases, with 24 bases left between them. The CDR3 spans 17 residues. DNA for the CDR3: TGTGCCAGCAGCCTATATTCAGTCCGGGGAGGGCGGACTGAAGCTTTCTTT. Encoded protein: CASSLYSVRGGRTEAFF.

A few counts support this clone. V usage is TRBV9 and J usage is TRBJ1-2; 8 positions match TRBD1. CDR1 and CDR2 from the germline V gene are SGDLS and YYNGEE. V lost 5 bases to trimming and J lost 4 bases; unmatched junction nucleotides: 10. The CDR3 is made up of 15 amino acids. CDR3 region: CASSEVADRAYGYTF. The CDR3 nucleotides read TGTGCCAGCAGTGAAGTGGCGGACAGGGCCTATGGCTACACCTTC.

This clone occurred a few times. This chain joins TRBV6-8 and TRBJ2-7, with unresolved D. V was shortened by 2 bases and J by 3 bases, with 8 bases between the two germline ends. The germline gives CDR1 MNHGY, CDR2 SAAAGT. This CDR3 is built from 13 residues. The CDR3 reads CASSYAKYYEQYF. In nucleotides, the CDR3 is TGTGCCAGCAGTTACGCCAAGTACTACGAGCAGTACTTC.

The sample holds a few counts of this clone. The chain combines TRBV6-8 with TRBJ2-3; possible D gene TRBD1, 6 bases. Trimming took off 11 bases at V and 1 base at J, with 13 bases between the two ends. The CDR3 has 13 amino acids. CDR1 is MNHGY, CDR2 SAAAGT, per germline. CDR3 DNA sequence: TGTGCCGGGAACAGGGCCGGCACAGATACGCAGTATTTT. This translates into CAGNRAGTDTQYF.